This T cell receptor beta chain originates from a study of blood T cell repertoires in COVID-19. Background on the study: Specimens from acute and convalescent COVID-19 originated in the United States, Italy and Spain. T cells, B-cell-depleted T cells, or PBMCs provided the cDNA or gDNA that served as material.

This clone is a singleton in its sample. Other DNA sequences in this sample translate to the same CDR3. In the authors' workflow: Estimates of nucleated cell counts were drawn from the amplification of reference gene primers. Clones were sequenced by immunoSEQ multiplex PCR, and TCRdb holds only the in-frame ones, with some missing. The D gene and trimming were derived from the DNA, and the V and J assignments and clone size from that table. Here the sample spans about 230,000 clones, approximately 84% being singletons. Recruits, aged about 18 to 89 years, lived in approximately 26 US areas. The V end was cut by 2 bases, the J end by 0 bases, with 5 bases between. Germline values: CDR1 SGHRS, CDR2 YFSETQ. The CDR3 is made up of 14 amino acids.

Sequences were obtained from PBMCs or T cells enriched from blood (not recorded which). J is TRBJ1-4 and V is TRBV5-1; D is unresolved. This receptor was identified in a young man who had recovered from COVID-19. The CDR3 protein is CASSLDSTNEKLFF. The CDR3 DNA reads as TGCGCCAGCAGCTTAGACTCAACTAATGAAAAACTGTTTTTT.